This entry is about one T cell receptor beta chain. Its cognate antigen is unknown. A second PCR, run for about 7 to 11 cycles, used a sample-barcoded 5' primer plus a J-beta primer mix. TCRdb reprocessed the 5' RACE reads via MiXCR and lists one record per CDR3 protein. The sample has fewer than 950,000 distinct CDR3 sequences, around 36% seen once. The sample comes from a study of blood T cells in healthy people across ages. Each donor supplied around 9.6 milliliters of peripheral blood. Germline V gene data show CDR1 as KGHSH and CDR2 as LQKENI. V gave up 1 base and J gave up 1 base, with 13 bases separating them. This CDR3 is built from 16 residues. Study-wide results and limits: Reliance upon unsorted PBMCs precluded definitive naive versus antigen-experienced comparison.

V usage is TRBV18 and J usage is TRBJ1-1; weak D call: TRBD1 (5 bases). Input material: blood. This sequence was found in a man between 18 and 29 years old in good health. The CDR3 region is CASSPQGTGWNTEAFF. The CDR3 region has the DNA TGTGCCAGCTCACCACAGGGGACCGGGTGGAACACTGAAGCTTTCTTT. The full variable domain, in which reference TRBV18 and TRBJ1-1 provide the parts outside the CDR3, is NAGVMQNPRHLVRRRGQEARLRCSPMKGHSHVYWYRQLPEEGLKFMVYLQKENIIDESGMPKERFSAEFPKEGPSILRIQQVVRGDSAAYFCASSPQGTGWNTEAFFGQGTRLTVV.